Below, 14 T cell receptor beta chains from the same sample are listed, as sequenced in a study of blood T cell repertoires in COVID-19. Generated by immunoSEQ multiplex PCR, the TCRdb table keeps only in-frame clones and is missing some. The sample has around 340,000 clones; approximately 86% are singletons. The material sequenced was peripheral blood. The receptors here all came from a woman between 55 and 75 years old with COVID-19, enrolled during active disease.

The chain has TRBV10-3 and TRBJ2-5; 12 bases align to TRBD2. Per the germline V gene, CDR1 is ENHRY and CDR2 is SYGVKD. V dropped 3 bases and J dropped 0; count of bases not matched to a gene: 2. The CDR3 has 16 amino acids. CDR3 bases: TGTGCCATCAGTGACTGGACTAGCGGGGACCAAGAGACCCAGTACTTC. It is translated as CAISDWTSGDQETQYF.

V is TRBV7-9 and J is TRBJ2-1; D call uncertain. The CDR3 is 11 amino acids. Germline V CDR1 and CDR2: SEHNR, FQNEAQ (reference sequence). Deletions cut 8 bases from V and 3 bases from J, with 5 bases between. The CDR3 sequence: CASSFYNEQFF. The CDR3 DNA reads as TGTGCCAGCTCATTCTACAATGAGCAGTTCTTC.

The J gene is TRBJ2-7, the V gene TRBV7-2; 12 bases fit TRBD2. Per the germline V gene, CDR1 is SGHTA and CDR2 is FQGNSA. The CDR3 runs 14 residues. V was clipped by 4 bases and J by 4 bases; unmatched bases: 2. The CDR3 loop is CASSSSGGGYEQYF. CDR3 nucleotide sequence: TGTGCCAGCAGCTCTAGCGGGGGGGGTTACGAGCAGTACTTC.

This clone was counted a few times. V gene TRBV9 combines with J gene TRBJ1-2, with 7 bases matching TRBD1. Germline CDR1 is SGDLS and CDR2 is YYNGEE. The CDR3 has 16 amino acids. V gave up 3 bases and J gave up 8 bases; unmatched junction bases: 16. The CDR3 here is CASSAYGTAKSGGYTF. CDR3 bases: TGTGCCAGCAGCGCCTATGGGACAGCAAAATCGGGAGGCTACACCTTC. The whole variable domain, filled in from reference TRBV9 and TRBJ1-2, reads DSGVTQTPKHLITATGQRVTLRCSPRSGDLSVYWYQQSLDQGLQFLIQYYNGEERAKGNILERFSAQQFPDLHSELNLSSLELGDSALYFCASSAYGTAKSGGYTFGSGTRLTVV.

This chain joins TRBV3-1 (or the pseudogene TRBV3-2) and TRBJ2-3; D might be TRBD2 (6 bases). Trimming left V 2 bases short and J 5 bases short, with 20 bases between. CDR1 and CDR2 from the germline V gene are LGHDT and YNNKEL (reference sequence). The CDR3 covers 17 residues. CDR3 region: CASSQRGTGEVRDTQYF. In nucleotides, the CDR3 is TGTGCCAGCAGCCAAAGAGGGACGGGGGAGGTTAGAGATACGCAGTATTTT.

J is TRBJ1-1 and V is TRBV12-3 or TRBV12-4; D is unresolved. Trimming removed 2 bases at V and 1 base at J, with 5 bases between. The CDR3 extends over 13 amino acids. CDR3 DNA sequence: TGTGCCAGCAGTTTAAGTAGGAACACTGAAGCTTTCTTT. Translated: CASSLSRNTEAFF.

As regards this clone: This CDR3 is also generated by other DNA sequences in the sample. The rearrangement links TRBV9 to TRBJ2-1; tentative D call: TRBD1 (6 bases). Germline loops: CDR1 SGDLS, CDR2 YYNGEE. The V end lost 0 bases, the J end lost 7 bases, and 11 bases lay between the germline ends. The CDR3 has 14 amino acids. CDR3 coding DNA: TGTGCCAGCAGCGTAGAGTCAGGGGTTAATGAGCAGTTCTTC. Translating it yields CASSVESGVNEQFF.

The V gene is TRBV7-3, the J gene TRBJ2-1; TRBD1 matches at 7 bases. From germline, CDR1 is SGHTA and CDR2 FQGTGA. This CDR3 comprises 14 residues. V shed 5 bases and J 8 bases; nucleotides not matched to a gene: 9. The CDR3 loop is CASSLQGYMDEQFF. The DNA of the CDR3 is TGTGCCAGCAGCCTACAGGGGTACATGGATGAGCAGTTCTTC.

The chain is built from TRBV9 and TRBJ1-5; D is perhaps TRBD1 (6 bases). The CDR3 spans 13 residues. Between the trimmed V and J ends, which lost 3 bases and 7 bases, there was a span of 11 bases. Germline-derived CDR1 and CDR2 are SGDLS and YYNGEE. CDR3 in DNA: TGTGCCAGCAGCGCAGGGGTGGGGCAGCCCCAGCATTTT. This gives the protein CASSAGVGQPQHF. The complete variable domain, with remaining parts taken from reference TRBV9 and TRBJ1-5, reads DSGVTQTPKHLITATGQRVTLRCSPRSGDLSVYWYQQSLDQGLQFLIQYYNGEERAKGNILERFSAQQFPDLHSELNLSSLELGDSALYFCASSAGVGQPQHFGDGTRLSIL.

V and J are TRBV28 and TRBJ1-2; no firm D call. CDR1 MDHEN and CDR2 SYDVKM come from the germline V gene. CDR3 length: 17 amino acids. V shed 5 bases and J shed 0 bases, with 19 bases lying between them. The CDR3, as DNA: TGTGCCAGCAGTCCCCAAACAGCGATGGGAGCTAACTATGGCTACACCTTC. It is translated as CASSPQTAMGANYGYTF.

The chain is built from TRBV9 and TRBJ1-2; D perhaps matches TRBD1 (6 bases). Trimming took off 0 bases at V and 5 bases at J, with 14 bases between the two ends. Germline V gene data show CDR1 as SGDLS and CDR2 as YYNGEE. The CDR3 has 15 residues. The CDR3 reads CASSVENQGRYGYTF. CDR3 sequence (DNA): TGTGCCAGCAGCGTAGAAAATCAGGGGAGATATGGCTACACCTTC.

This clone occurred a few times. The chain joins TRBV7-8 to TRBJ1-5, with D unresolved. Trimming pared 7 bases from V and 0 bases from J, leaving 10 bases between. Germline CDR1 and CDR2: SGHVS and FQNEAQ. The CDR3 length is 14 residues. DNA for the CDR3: TGTGCCAGCAACGGAGGTGATAGCAATCAGCCCCAGCATTTT. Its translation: CASNGGDSNQPQHF.

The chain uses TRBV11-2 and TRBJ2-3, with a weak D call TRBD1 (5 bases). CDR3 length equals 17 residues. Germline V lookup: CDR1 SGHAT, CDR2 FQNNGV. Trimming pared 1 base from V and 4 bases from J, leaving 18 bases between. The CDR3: CASSLATVLTSPDTQYF. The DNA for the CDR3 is TGTGCCAGCAGCTTAGCGACAGTTCTAACGTCCCCAGATACGCAGTATTTT.

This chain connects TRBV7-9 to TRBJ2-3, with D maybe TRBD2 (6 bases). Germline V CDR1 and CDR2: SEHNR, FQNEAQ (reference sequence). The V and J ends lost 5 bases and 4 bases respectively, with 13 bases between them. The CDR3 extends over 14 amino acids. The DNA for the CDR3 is TGTGCCAGCAGCCCAGGGACTTTAGCAGATACGCAGTATTTT. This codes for CASSPGTLADTQYF.